A selection of T cell receptor beta chains follows, all from one sample in a study of glioma-infiltrating T cells. TCRdb re-analysed the multiplex PCR reads in MiXCR, keeping a single row per CDR3 protein. The sample carries approximately 120,000 distinct CDR3 sequences, about 23% recorded once. The sample was glioma tissue, nonneoplastic brain tissue, or PBMCs (not recorded which). Every receptor here comes from a human donor with low-grade glioma or glioblastoma, undergoing nonglioma brain surgery, or in good health (not recorded which). Both conserved end residues are part of each CDR3. D genes are given only for firm matches. Size is stated for part of the rows, as once, few or many counts, or as a class when the clone is expanded.

>TRBJ2-1|TRBV20-1|many|17|TRBD2
CSARARTSGRINNEQFF
TGCAGTGCTAGAGCCCGGACTAGCGGGAGGATAAACAATGAGCAGTTCTTC
>TRBJ2-1|TRBV20-1|many|15|TRBD2
CSAREGASGYNEQFF
TGCAGTGCTAGAGAAGGTGCTAGCGGTTACAATGAGCAGTTCTTC
>TRBJ2-2|TRBV5-1|few|13|NA
CASSPQGPGELFF
TGCGCCAGCAGCCCACAGGGTCCTGGGGAGCTGTTTTTT
>TRBJ2-7|TRBV11-2|many|14|NA
CASSPREFPYEQYF
TGTGCCAGCAGCCCGAGGGAATTCCCCTACGAGCAGTACTTC
>TRBJ2-1|TRBV7-9|many|14|TRBD2
CASSLAVRGDEQFF
TGTGCCAGCAGCTTAGCGGTCCGGGGGGATGAGCAGTTCTTC
>TRBJ2-7|TRBV20-1|many|15|TRBD1
CSARDSAGTGYEQYF
TGCAGTGCTAGAGACTCGGCCGGGACAGGTTACGAGCAGTACTTC
>TRBJ2-7|TRBV28|many|14|NA
CASRMTGPNIEQYF
TGTGCCAGCAGAATGACAGGACCAAACATCGAGCAGTACTTC
>TRBJ2-1|TRBV9|few|16|TRBD2
CASSVGGLAGGNEQFF
TGTGCCAGCAGCGTAGGTGGCCTAGCGGGAGGGAATGAGCAGTTCTTC
>TRBJ2-3|TRBV9|few|16|NA
CASSVGSTGNFDTQYF
TGTGCCAGCAGCGTAGGTAGCACAGGGAATTTTGATACGCAGTATTTT
>TRBJ1-1|TRBV6-1|NA|13|TRBD1
CASSRQGRTGAFF
TGTGCCAGCAGCCGACAGGGCAGGACTGGAGCTTTCTTT
>TRBJ1-6|TRBV7-2|few|13|NA
CASSFRDLSPLHF
TGTGCCAGCAGCTTCCGGGACCTCTCGCCCCTCCACTTT
>TRBJ1-1|TRBV7-9|NA|16|NA
CASSLARGIRDTEAFF
TGTGCCAGCAGCTTAGCGCGAGGGATTCGTGACACTGAAGCTTTCTTT
>TRBJ2-1|TRBV30|NA|13|NA
CAWSARGASEQFF
TGTGCCTGGAGTGCCCGAGGAGCAAGTGAGCAGTTCTTC
>TRBJ2-5|TRBV18|many|14|NA
CASSPAARQETQYF
TGTGCCAGCTCACCAGCGGCTAGGCAAGAGACCCAGTACTTC
>TRBJ1-1|TRBV30|NA|13|NA
CAWSVAGEFEAFF
TGTGCCTGGAGTGTAGCCGGCGAATTTGAAGCTTTCTTT
>TRBJ2-1|TRBV20-1|NA|19|NA
CGARDFRGSNGGVYNEQFF
TGCGGTGCTAGAGATTTCAGGGGATCTAACGGAGGGGTGTACAATGAGCAGTTCTTC
>TRBJ2-6|TRBV5-6|NA|15|NA
CASSYGTAGANVLTF
TGTGCCAGCAGCTACGGAACAGCGGGGGCCAACGTCCTGACTTTC
>TRBJ2-5|TRBV7-2|many|13|NA
CASSLPTGETQYF
TGTGCCAGCAGCTTACCCACGGGAGAGACCCAGTACTTC
>TRBJ2-1|TRBV11-2|few|14|NA
CASRWFGGRNEQFF
TGTGCCAGCAGGTGGTTTGGGGGCAGAAATGAGCAGTTCTTC
>TRBJ2-1|TRBV12-3/TRBV12-4|NA|16|TRBD2
CASSLPGLAGSNEQFF
TGTGCCAGCAGCCTACCCGGACTAGCGGGGTCCAATGAGCAGTTCTTC
>TRBJ2-5|TRBV7-2|NA|12|NA
CASRLARETQYF
TGTGCCAGCCGCTTAGCGCGCGAGACCCAGTACTTC
>TRBJ2-3|TRBV28|many|15|TRBD1
CASSVDRVRTDTQYF
TGTGCCAGCAGTGTGGACAGGGTAAGGACAGATACGCAGTATTTT
>TRBJ2-1|TRBV28|many|15|TRBD2
CASSFAAGGYNEQFF
TGTGCCAGCAGTTTTGCCGCGGGAGGTTACAATGAGCAGTTCTTC
>TRBJ2-3|TRBV4-2|many|16|NA
CASSQVRSGPSDTQYF
TGTGCCAGCAGCCAAGTCAGGTCAGGGCCCTCAGATACGCAGTATTTT
>TRBJ2-3|TRBV24-1|many|15|TRBD2
CATSEAGETTDTQYF
TGTGCCACCAGTGAAGCGGGAGAAACGACAGATACGCAGTATTTT
>TRBJ2-7|TRBV4-1|many|15|TRBD1
CASSPYLRGPYEQYF
TGCGCCAGCAGCCCCTACCTAAGGGGGCCCTACGAGCAGTACTTC
>TRBJ2-5|TRBV3-1|many|16|TRBD2
CASSPGLAGEQETQYF
TGTGCCAGCAGCCCCGGACTAGCGGGAGAACAAGAGACCCAGTACTTC
>TRBJ2-5|TRBV6-2/TRBV6-3|many|15|TRBD2
CASSLSGRAQETQYF
TGTGCCAGCAGTTTGAGCGGGAGGGCCCAAGAGACCCAGTACTTC
>TRBJ1-4|TRBV18|many|14|NA
CASSPTQGNEKLFF
TGTGCCAGCTCCCCGACGCAGGGAAATGAAAAACTGTTTTTT
>TRBJ2-7|TRBV7-9|many|13|NA
CASSLGSRYEQYF
TGTGCCAGCAGCTTAGGTTCCCGTTACGAGCAGTACTTC
>TRBJ2-5|TRBV7-2|many|14|NA
CASSLAGSSGTQYF
TGTGCCAGCAGCTTGGCAGGGAGTTCAGGGACCCAGTACTTC
>TRBJ2-3|TRBV18|many|16|NA
CASSPPSLYLLDTQYF
TGTGCCAGCTCACCACCGAGTCTGTACTTACTAGATACGCAGTATTTT
>TRBJ1-1|TRBV18|many|13|NA
CASSLQWNTEAFF
TGTGCCAGCTCACTCCAGTGGAACACTGAAGCTTTCTTT
>TRBJ2-3|TRBV30|few|12|NA
CAWGGATDTQYF
TGTGCCTGGGGCGGGGCCACAGATACGCAGTATTTT
>TRBJ2-3|TRBV20-1|many|16|NA
CSARDAIQRSTDTQYF
TGCAGTGCTAGAGATGCTATCCAGAGGAGCACAGATACGCAGTATTTT
>TRBJ2-5|TRBV30|NA|16|TRBD1
CAWSVLGQGADETQYF
TGTGCCTGGAGTGTACTCGGACAGGGGGCTGATGAGACCCAGTACTTC
>TRBJ2-3|TRBV7-2|many|16|TRBD2
CASSLRLAGRADTQYF
TGTGCCAGCAGCCTCCGACTAGCGGGAAGGGCAGATACGCAGTATTTT
>TRBJ2-3|TRBV12-3/TRBV12-4|NA|17|NA
CASSNPPSALSTDTQYF
TGTGCCAGCAGTAACCCCCCGAGCGCCCTTAGCACAGATACGCAGTATTTT
>TRBJ2-1|TRBV27|many|13|NA
CASSGSSYNEQFF
TGTGCCAGCAGTGGATCCTCCTACAATGAGCAGTTCTTC
>TRBJ2-5|TRBV16|NA|15|TRBD1
CASSRRQGPQETQYF
TGTGCCAGCAGCCGGCGACAGGGACCCCAAGAGACCCAGTACTTC
>TRBJ2-7|TRBV30|NA|14|NA
CAWSVRGISYEQYF
TGTGCCTGGAGTGTACGGGGAATCTCCTACGAGCAGTACTTC
>TRBJ2-5|TRBV7-8|few|15|NA
CASNPTLAIQETQYF
TGTGCCAGCAACCCAACCCTAGCCATTCAAGAGACCCAGTACTTC
>TRBJ2-1|TRBV19|many|17|TRBD1
CASSLSPPGTGVNEQFF
TGTGCCAGTAGTTTATCCCCCCCCGGGACAGGAGTCAATGAGCAGTTCTTC
>TRBJ2-1|TRBV11-2|many|11|NA
CASSFRDEQFF
TGTGCCAGCAGCTTTCGGGATGAGCAGTTCTTC
>TRBJ2-1|TRBV10-3|many|14|TRBD1
CAISDGRGSNEQFF
TGTGCCATCAGTGATGGCAGGGGGAGCAATGAGCAGTTCTTC
>TRBJ2-3|TRBV6-1|many|15|TRBD2
CASSSSGKWGDTQYF
TGTGCCAGCAGTTCCAGCGGGAAATGGGGAGATACGCAGTATTTT
>TRBJ2-1|TRBV24-1|many|14|NA
CATSSEQGWGEQFF
TGTGCCACCAGTTCGGAACAGGGTTGGGGTGAGCAGTTCTTC
>TRBJ1-5|TRBV2|many|15|TRBD1
CASSEGTGGYQPQHF
TGTGCCAGCAGTGAAGGGACAGGGGGGTATCAGCCCCAGCATTTT
>TRBJ1-1|TRBV12-3/TRBV12-4|many|16|NA
CASSLRRPGMNTEAFF
TGTGCCAGCAGTTTAAGGAGACCAGGTATGAACACTGAAGCTTTCTTT
>TRBJ2-2|TRBV4-2|once|14|NA
CASSQKQGTGELFF
TGTGCCAGCAGCCAAAAACAGGGCACCGGGGAGCTGTTTTTT
>TRBJ2-5|TRBV24-1|many|16|TRBD1
CATSDWGTGGEETQYF
TGTGCCACCAGTGATTGGGGGACAGGGGGCGAAGAGACCCAGTACTTC
>TRBJ2-7|TRBV4-1|many|16|TRBD2
CASSQEMTSGRYEQYF
TGCGCCAGCAGCCAAGAGATGACTAGCGGGAGATACGAGCAGTACTTC
>TRBJ2-4|TRBV7-9|NA|18|NA
CASSQDRPGVLAKNIQYF
TGTGCCAGCAGCCAAGATAGACCGGGGGTCTTAGCCAAAAACATTCAGTACTTC
>TRBJ2-1|TRBV27|many|16|NA
CASSLYPPSSYNEQFF
TGTGCCAGCAGTTTATACCCACCTAGCTCCTACAATGAGCAGTTCTTC
>TRBJ1-1|TRBV6-1|many|16|NA
CASSTPTGGANTEAFF
TGTGCCAGCAGTACCCCGACGGGGGGGGCGAACACTGAAGCTTTCTTT
>TRBJ2-3|TRBV19|many|15|NA
CASSMAGASTDTQYF
TGTGCCAGTAGTATGGCAGGGGCTAGCACAGATACGCAGTATTTT
>TRBJ2-7|TRBV5-4|once|14|NA
CASSSPGVEYEQHF
TGTGCCAGCAGCTCCCCGGGAGTTGAGTACGAGCAGCACTTC
>TRBJ2-3|TRBV7-2|many|17|NA
CASSLVHRVLSTDTQYF
TGTGCCAGCAGCTTAGTTCACAGGGTCTTGAGCACAGATACGCAGTATTTT
>TRBJ2-5|TRBV19|NA|13|NA
CASSTGFGETQCF
TGTGCCAGTAGCACAGGATTTGGGGAGACCCAGTGCTTC
>TRBJ2-7|TRBV7-2|many|16|NA
CASSATSGLGAYEQYF
TGTGCCAGCAGCGCCACCTCAGGGTTAGGCGCCTACGAGCAGTACTTC